These 28 T cell receptor beta chains came from one sample sequenced in a study of shared clonotypes between healthy human individuals. Data came from immunoSEQ multiplex PCR; TCRdb stores just in-frame clones and leaves some out. The table includes about 1.5 million clones, roughly 95% detected once. Sequenced material: naive CD4+ T cells sorted from blood. Specified subset: CD45RA+ positively selected. The receptors derive from a man aged 30 to 45 in good health.

The chain carries TRBV18 and TRBJ2-1; a possible D gene is TRBD2 (6 bases). The CDR3 runs 14 residues. V was trimmed by 3 bases and J by 5 bases, leaving 11 bases between them. The germline V gene has CDR1 KGHSH and CDR2 LQKENI. The CDR3 nucleotides are TGTGCCAGCTCACCGACGGGGGTCCACAATGAGCAGTTCTTC. Residues: CASSPTGVHNEQFF. Complete variable domain (other parts from reference TRBV18 and TRBJ2-1): NAGVMQNPRHLVRRRGQEARLRCSPMKGHSHVYWYRQLPEEGLKFMVYLQKENIIDESGMPKERFSAEFPKEGPSILRIQQVVRGDSAAYFCASSPTGVHNEQFFGPGTRLTVL.

The V call is TRBV28, the J call TRBJ1-5, with a weak D call TRBD1 (5 bases). This CDR3 contains 13 residues. Between the trimmed V and J ends, which lost 5 bases and 6 bases, there was a span of 11 bases. Germline V gene sequence: CDR1 MDHEN, CDR2 SYDVKM. The CDR3 nucleotides are TGTGCCAGCAGTGTGGGGACGGGTCAGCCCCAGCATTTT. This codes for CASSVGTGQPQHF.

CDR3 sequence reads: CASSIGGRTYEQYF. CDR3 nucleotide sequence: TGTGCCAGTAGTATAGGGGGACGGACCTACGAGCAGTACTTC. This chain uses TRBV19 with TRBJ2-7, with D possibly called TRBD1 or TRBD2 (5 bases each). Trimming left V 1 base short and J 2 bases short, with 9 bases between. CDR3 length equals 14 residues. In germline, CDR1 is LNHDA, CDR2 SQIVND (reference sequence). Using reference TRBV19 and TRBJ2-7 for the parts outside the CDR3, the full variable domain is DGGITQSPKYLFRKEGQNVTLSCEQNLNHDAMYWYRQDPGQGLRLIYYSQIVNDFQKGDIAEGYSVSREKKESFPLTVTSAQKNPTAFYLCASSIGGRTYEQYFGPGTRLTVT.

As DNA, the CDR3 is TGTGCCAGCAGTGCCCCGACAGGGTTGTTATCTCAGCCCCAGCATTTT. Amino acids: CASSAPTGLLSQPQHF. V usage is TRBV28 and J usage is TRBJ1-5, with 7 bases fitting TRBD1. This CDR3 is 16 amino acids long. The trim removed 5 bases at V and 6 bases at J, leaving 13 bases unmatched. The germline gives CDR1 MDHEN, CDR2 SYDVKM.

The J gene is TRBJ2-5, the V gene TRBV18; no clear D gene. Per the germline V gene, CDR1 is KGHSH and CDR2 is LQKENI. Trimming pared 6 bases from V and 4 bases from J, leaving 15 bases between. The CDR3 has 14 amino acids. The CDR3 protein is CASSGTNPLETQYF. In DNA, the CDR3 is TGTGCCAGCTCCGGCACTAATCCACTAGAGACCCAGTACTTC.

In this sample, this clone turned up once. This sequence joins TRBV7-9 and TRBJ2-4; 11 bases agree with TRBD1. The V and J ends lost 2 bases and 8 bases, in that order; junction bases with no gene match: 8. CDR3 length equals 16 residues. Germline CDR1 is SEHNR and CDR2 is FQNEAQ (reference sequence). The CDR3 sequence is CASSLRRTGGADIQYF. DNA of the CDR3: TGTGCCAGCAGCTTAAGAAGGACAGGGGGCGCGGACATTCAGTACTTC.

The chain combines TRBV29-1 with TRBJ1-2; D may be TRBD1 (5 bases). This CDR3 is built from 15 residues. V shed 4 bases and J shed 0 bases, with 15 bases lying between them. In germline, CDR1 is SQVTM, CDR2 ANQGSEA. The CDR3 spells CSVGSGTAANYGYTF. CDR3 bases: TGCAGCGTTGGATCCGGGACGGCGGCTAACTATGGCTACACCTTC.

The rearrangement joins TRBV6-5 to TRBJ2-7; tentative D call: TRBD2 (7 bases). The CDR3 has 14 residues. V was pared by 2 bases and J by 2 bases, with 10 bases between. The V gene's germline CDR1 is MNHEY and CDR2 SVGAGI. CDR3 residues: CASSYSGTTYEQYF. CDR3 coding DNA: TGTGCCAGCAGTTACAGCGGGACAACCTACGAGCAGTACTTC.

The V and J genes are TRBV2 and TRBJ2-7, with TRBD2 matching 16 bases. Germline V CDR1 and CDR2: SNHLY, FYNNEI. Losses at the gene ends were 8 bases for V and 6 bases for J; bases not matched to a gene: 16. This CDR3 comprises 18 residues. The CDR3 here is CASEGGEGLAGGPSEQYF. The CDR3 DNA sequence: TGTGCCAGCGAGGGGGGAGAGGGACTAGCGGGAGGGCCCTCCGAGCAGTACTTC.

The chain recombines TRBV11-2 with TRBJ1-3, with D tentatively TRBD1 (6 bases). The CDR3 spans 15 residues. Germline lookup yields CDR1 SGHAT and CDR2 FQNNGV. Trimming took off 0 bases at V and 4 bases at J, with 10 bases between the two ends. Written as DNA, the CDR3 is TGTGCCAGCAGCTTAGAGGGGGGCGCCGGAAACACCATATATTTT. This gives the protein CASSLEGGAGNTIYF.

The chain is built from TRBV7-9 and TRBJ2-2, with a weak D call TRBD1 (6 bases). The germline V gene has CDR1 SEHNR and CDR2 FQNEAQ (reference sequence). CDR3 size: 15 residues. V was shortened by 3 bases and J by 1 base, with 9 bases between the two germline ends. CDR3 sequence (DNA): TGTGCCAGCAGCTTTAGACAGGAGAACACCGGGGAGCTGTTTTTT. It translates to CASSFRQENTGELFF.

The chain recombines TRBV28 with TRBJ2-7, with TRBD2 matching 14 bases. Germline CDR1 and CDR2: MDHEN and SYDVKM. CDR3 length: 17 residues. V lost 2 bases to trimming and J lost 6 bases; unmatched junction nucleotides: 9. The CDR3 protein is CASSLPGGTSGRSEQYF. For the CDR3, the DNA is TGTGCCAGCAGTTTACCGGGCGGGACTAGCGGGAGAAGCGAGCAGTACTTC.

The chain joins TRBV9 to TRBJ2-3, with 14 positions matching TRBD2. J lost 5 bases, V lost 4 bases, and 9 bases had no gene match. This CDR3 is 17 amino acids long. Germline V CDR1 and CDR2: SGDLS, YYNGEE. The CDR3 DNA sequence: TGTGCCAGCAGCCAGGGACTAGCGGGAGTGTCGAAAGATACGCAGTATTTT. Translation gives CASSQGLAGVSKDTQYF.

The genes are TRBV19 and TRBJ2-1; TRBD2 matches 9 bases. Losses at the gene ends were 5 bases for V and 6 bases for J; bases not matched to a gene: 8. The CDR3 loop spans 15 amino acids. Germline CDR1 and CDR2: LNHDA and SQIVND (reference sequence). CDR3 coding DNA: TGTGCCAGTAGTTCTCTAGCGGGAATAGTCAATGAGCAGTTCTTC. Protein sequence: CASSSLAGIVNEQFF.

V usage is TRBV28 and J usage is TRBJ1-2; D remains unclear. Germline V lookup: CDR1 MDHEN, CDR2 SYDVKM. CDR3 size: 11 residues. Trimming shortened V by 3 bases and J by 4 bases, and 3 bases separated the two germline ends. The CDR3 DNA sequence: TGTGCCAGCAGTTTCTTCTATGGCTACACCTTC. It is translated as CASSFFYGYTF.

The J gene is TRBJ1-5, the V gene TRBV5-4, with 7 bases matching TRBD1. This CDR3 comprises 17 residues. J gave up 3 bases and V 0 bases, and 9 bases lay outside the gene matches. In germline, CDR1 is SGHNT, CDR2 YYREEE (reference sequence). The chain's CDR3 is CASSLGGSDRANQPQHF. The CDR3 nucleotides are TGTGCCAGCAGCTTGGGGGGTTCCGACAGGGCCAATCAGCCCCAGCATTTT. The whole variable domain, filled in from reference TRBV5-4 and TRBJ1-5, reads ETGVTQSPTHLIKTRGQQVTLRCSSQSGHNTVSWYQQALGQGPQFIFQYYREEENGRGNFPPRFSGLQFPNYSSELNVNALELDDSALYLCASSLGGSDRANQPQHFGDGTRLSIL.

V usage is TRBV9 and J usage is TRBJ2-7; 9 bases line up with TRBD2. The junction had 8 bases not matched to a gene; V was cut back by 0 bases and J by 7 bases. Germline assignment: CDR1 SGDLS and CDR2 YYNGEE. The CDR3 has 15 amino acids. CDR3 residues: CASSVASGRLEEQYF. CDR3 bases: TGTGCCAGCAGCGTAGCCAGCGGGAGGCTCGAGGAGCAGTACTTC. The complete variable domain, with remaining parts taken from reference TRBV9 and TRBJ2-7, reads DSGVTQTPKHLITATGQRVTLRCSPRSGDLSVYWYQQSLDQGLQFLIQYYNGEERAKGNILERFSAQQFPDLHSELNLSSLELGDSALYFCASSVASGRLEEQYFGPGTRLTVT.

The chain has TRBV7-6 and TRBJ2-1; 7 bases agree with TRBD2. This CDR3 region has 16 residues. The germline gives CDR1 SGHVS, CDR2 FNYEAQ. V shed 0 bases and J 2 bases; nucleotides not matched to a gene: 4. The chain's CDR3 is CASSLAPSGAYNEQFF. CDR3 bases: TGTGCCAGCAGCTTAGCACCTAGCGGAGCCTACAATGAGCAGTTCTTC.

A word on this clone: Distinct nucleotide sequences in the sample also encode this CDR3. The chain recombines TRBV5-8 with TRBJ2-1; 11 bases are a match to TRBD2. CDR3 length equals 14 residues. V shed 4 bases, J shed 4 bases, and the junction held 1 base outside the gene matches. CDR1 and CDR2 (germline): SGHTS, YDEGEE. CDR3 in DNA: TGTGCCAGCAGCCGGACTAGCGGGTACAATGAGCAGTTCTTC. Its translation is CASSRTSGYNEQFF.

The chain combines TRBV11-3 with TRBJ2-1; D is possibly TRBD1 (5 bases). The germline V and J ends were trimmed by 8 bases and 7 bases, with 15 bases remaining between them. Per the germline V gene, CDR1 is SGHNT and CDR2 is YENEEA. This CDR3 has 13 amino acids. The CDR3 sequence is CASQAAGLNEQFF. CDR3 DNA sequence: TGTGCCAGCCAGGCGGCAGGGCTTAATGAGCAGTTCTTC. Filled out from reference TRBV11-3 and TRBJ2-1, the complete variable domain reads EAGVVQSPRYKIIEKKQPVAFWCNPISGHNTLYWYLQNLGQGPELLIRYENEEAVDDSQLPKDRFSAERLKGVDSTLKIQPAELGDSAVYLCASQAAGLNEQFFGPGTRLTVL.

Comments on this clone: Within the sample, other DNA sequences also encode this same CDR3. V is TRBV4-1 and J is TRBJ2-1, with D unclear. Germline V gene lookup returns CDR1 MGHRA and CDR2 YSYEKL. Trimming removed 3 bases at V and 4 bases at J, with 1 base between. This CDR3 spans 11 amino acids. The CDR3 is CASSHYNEQFF. CDR3 bases: TGCGCCAGCAGCCATTACAATGAGCAGTTCTTC.

J is TRBJ2-7 and V is TRBV28; 7 nucleotides agree with TRBD1. Unmatched junction bases numbered 15, after V lost 6 bases and J lost 4 bases. The CDR3 length is 16 residues. CDR1 MDHEN and CDR2 SYDVKM come from the germline V gene. The CDR3 loop reads CASSPSDRVGRYEQYF. DNA of the CDR3: TGTGCCAGCAGCCCATCCGACAGGGTGGGGCGGTACGAGCAGTACTTC.

The table lists this clone with a count of one. This chain uses TRBV30 with TRBJ1-5; no reliable D call. Germline CDR1 and CDR2: GTSNPN and SVGIG (reference sequence). There are 13 residues in the CDR3. The V and J ends lost 2 bases and 4 bases respectively, with 9 bases between them. The CDR3, as DNA: TGTGCCTGGAGTTCGGCGATGAATCAGCCCCAGCATTTT. Its protein is CAWSSAMNQPQHF.

J is TRBJ1-5 and V is TRBV18; possibly TRBD1 for D (5 bases). Between the trimmed V and J ends, which lost 1 base and 7 bases, there was a span of 11 bases. Germline CDR1 reads KGHSH; CDR2 reads LQKENI. The CDR3 consists of 14 residues. The DNA of the CDR3 is TGTGCCAGCTCACCACGGGCAGGGACCCAGCCCCAGCATTTT. The encoded protein is CASSPRAGTQPQHF. The full variable domain, completed using reference TRBV18 and TRBJ1-5, is NAGVMQNPRHLVRRRGQEARLRCSPMKGHSHVYWYRQLPEEGLKFMVYLQKENIIDESGMPKERFSAEFPKEGPSILRIQQVVRGDSAAYFCASSPRAGTQPQHFGDGTRLSIL.

This clone was detected once. This chain uses TRBV7-9 with TRBJ2-2; D is uncertain. The CDR3 extends over 15 amino acids. V lost 5 bases and J 5 bases, leaving 15 bases between the germline ends. CDR1 is SEHNR, CDR2 FQNEAQ, per germline (reference sequence). DNA of the CDR3: TGTGCCAGCAGCCCCGGTGGGGTGGGGACCGGGGAGCTGTTTTTT. Its translation: CASSPGGVGTGELFF.

The chain employs TRBV5-1 and TRBJ2-2; 9 positions agree with TRBD1. The V gene end was trimmed by 4 bases and the J gene end by 5 bases; junction bases not matched to a gene: 6. The CDR3 runs 15 residues. CDR1 SGHRS and CDR2 YFSETQ come from the germline V gene. The DNA for the CDR3 is TGCGCCAGCAGCACGGGACAGGGAGTAACCGGGGAGCTGTTTTTT. Its translation: CASSTGQGVTGELFF.

This chain joins TRBV28 and TRBJ1-5; D unclear. The CDR3 length is 16 residues. Looked up from germline, CDR1 is MDHEN and CDR2 is SYDVKM. Trimming cost V 7 bases and J 1 base, with 17 bases left between them. The CDR3 loop is CASTTIFGVSNQPQHF. The CDR3 bases are TGTGCCAGCACCACGATCTTCGGGGTCAGCAATCAGCCCCAGCATTTT.

The V gene is TRBV5-5, the J gene TRBJ1-2; possible D gene TRBD1, 5 bases. Trimming cost V 3 bases and J 5 bases, with 14 bases left between them. CDR1 is SGHKS and CDR2 is YYEKEE in the germline V gene (reference sequence). The CDR3 covers 14 residues. This chain's CDR3 is CASSSGGEGYGYTF. The CDR3 DNA reads as TGTGCCAGCAGCTCCGGAGGGGAGGGGTATGGCTACACCTTC.